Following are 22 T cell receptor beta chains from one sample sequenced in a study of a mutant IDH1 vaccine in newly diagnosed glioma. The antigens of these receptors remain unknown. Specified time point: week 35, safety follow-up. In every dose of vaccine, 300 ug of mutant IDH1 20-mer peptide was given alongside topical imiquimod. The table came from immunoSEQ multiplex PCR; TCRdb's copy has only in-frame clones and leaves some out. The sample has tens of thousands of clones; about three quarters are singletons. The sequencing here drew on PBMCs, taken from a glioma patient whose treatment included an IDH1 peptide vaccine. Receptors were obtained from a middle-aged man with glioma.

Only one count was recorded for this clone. DNA of the CDR3: TGTGCCAGCAGCCGGGACAGGCTCTACGAGACCCAGTACTTC. This translates into CASSRDRLYETQYF. The rearrangement links TRBV11-2 to TRBJ2-5; TRBD1 agrees at 8 bases. J gave up 5 bases and V 5 bases, and 7 bases lay outside the gene matches. CDR3 length equals 14 residues. Germline values: CDR1 SGHAT, CDR2 FQNNGV.

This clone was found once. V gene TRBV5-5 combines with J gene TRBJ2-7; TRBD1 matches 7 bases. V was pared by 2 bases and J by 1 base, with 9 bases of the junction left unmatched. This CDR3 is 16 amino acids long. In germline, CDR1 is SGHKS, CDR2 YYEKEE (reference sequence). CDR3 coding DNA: TGTGCCAGCAGCTTTATCGGGACAGAGGAGTCCTACGAGCAGTACTTC. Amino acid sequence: CASSFIGTEESYEQYF.

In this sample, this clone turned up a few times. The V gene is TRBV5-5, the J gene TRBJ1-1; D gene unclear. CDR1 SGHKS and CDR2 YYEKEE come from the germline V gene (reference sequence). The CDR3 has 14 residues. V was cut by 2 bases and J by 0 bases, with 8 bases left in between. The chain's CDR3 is CASSLDFVNTEAFF. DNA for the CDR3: TGTGCCAGCAGCTTAGACTTTGTGAACACTGAAGCTTTCTTT.

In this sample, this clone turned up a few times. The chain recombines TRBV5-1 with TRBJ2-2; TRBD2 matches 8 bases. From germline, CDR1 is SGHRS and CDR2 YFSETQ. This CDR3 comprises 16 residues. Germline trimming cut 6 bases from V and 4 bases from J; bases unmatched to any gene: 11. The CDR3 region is CASTPGSGIITGELFF. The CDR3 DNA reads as TGCGCCAGCACCCCGGGTAGCGGGATAATCACCGGGGAGCTGTTTTTT.

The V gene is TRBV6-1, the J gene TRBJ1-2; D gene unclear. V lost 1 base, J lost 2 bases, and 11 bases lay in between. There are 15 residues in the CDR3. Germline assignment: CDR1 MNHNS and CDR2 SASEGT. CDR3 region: CASSEVLQGNYGYTF. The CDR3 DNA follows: TGTGCCAGCAGTGAAGTCCTTCAAGGGAACTATGGCTACACCTTC.

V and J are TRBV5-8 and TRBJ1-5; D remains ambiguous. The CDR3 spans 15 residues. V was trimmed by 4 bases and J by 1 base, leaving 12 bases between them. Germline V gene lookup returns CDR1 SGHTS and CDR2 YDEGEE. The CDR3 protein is CASSAEGRSNQPQHF. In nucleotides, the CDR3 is TGTGCCAGCAGCGCGGAGGGCCGAAGCAATCAGCCCCAGCATTTT.

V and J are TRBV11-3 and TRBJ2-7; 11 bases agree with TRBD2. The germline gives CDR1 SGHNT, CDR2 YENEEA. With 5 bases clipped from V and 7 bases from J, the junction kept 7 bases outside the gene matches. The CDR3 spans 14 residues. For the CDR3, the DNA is TGTGCCAGCAGCCCGGGACTAGCGGTAGCTGAGCAGTACTTC. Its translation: CASSPGLAVAEQYF. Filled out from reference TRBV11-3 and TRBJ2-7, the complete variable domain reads EAGVVQSPRYKIIEKKQPVAFWCNPISGHNTLYWYLQNLGQGPELLIRYENEEAVDDSQLPKDRFSAERLKGVDSTLKIQPAELGDSAVYLCASSPGLAVAEQYFGPGTRLTVT.

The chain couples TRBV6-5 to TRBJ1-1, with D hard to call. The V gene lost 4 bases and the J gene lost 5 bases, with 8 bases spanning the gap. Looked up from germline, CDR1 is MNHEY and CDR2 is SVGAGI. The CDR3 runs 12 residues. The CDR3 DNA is TGTGCCAGCAGTTCTCGACGGACTGAAGCTTTCTTT. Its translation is CASSSRRTEAFF.

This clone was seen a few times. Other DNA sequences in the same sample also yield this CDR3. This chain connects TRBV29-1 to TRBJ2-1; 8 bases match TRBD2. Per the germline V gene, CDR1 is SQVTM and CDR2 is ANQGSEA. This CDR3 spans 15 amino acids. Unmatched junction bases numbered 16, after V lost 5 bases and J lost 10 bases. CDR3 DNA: TGCAGCGTTTCCCTGCTGGGGACTAGGGGAGGGGAGCAGTTCTTC. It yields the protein CSVSLLGTRGGEQFF.

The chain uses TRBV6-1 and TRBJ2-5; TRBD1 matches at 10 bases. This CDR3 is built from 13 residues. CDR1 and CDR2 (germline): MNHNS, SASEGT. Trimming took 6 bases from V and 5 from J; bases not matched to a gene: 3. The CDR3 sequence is CASRTGGGETQYF. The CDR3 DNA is TGTGCCAGCAGGACAGGGGGCGGGGAGACCCAGTACTTC.

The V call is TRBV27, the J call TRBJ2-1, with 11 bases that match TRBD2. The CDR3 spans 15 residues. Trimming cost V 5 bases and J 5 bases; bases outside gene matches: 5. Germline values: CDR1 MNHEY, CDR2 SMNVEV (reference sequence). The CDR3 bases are TGTGCCAGCAGTAACCGACTAGCGGGGAACAATGAGCAGTTCTTC. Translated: CASSNRLAGNNEQFF.

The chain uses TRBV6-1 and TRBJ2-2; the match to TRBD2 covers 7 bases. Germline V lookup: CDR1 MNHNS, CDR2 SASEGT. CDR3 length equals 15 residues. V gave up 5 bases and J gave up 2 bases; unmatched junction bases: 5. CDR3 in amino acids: CASSRSGTNTGELFF. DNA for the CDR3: TGTGCCAGCAGTCGGAGCGGGACCAACACCGGGGAGCTGTTTTTT.

In nucleotides, the CDR3 is TGTGCCAGCTCACCACCGAAGGGGGATCCAGGGGGAGAGACCCAGTACTTC. Its translation is CASSPPKGDPGGETQYF. The chain employs TRBV18 and TRBJ2-5, with TRBD1 identical over 7 bases. The CDR3 runs 17 residues. V was clipped by 0 bases and J by 4 bases; unmatched bases: 11. Germline CDR1 and CDR2: KGHSH and LQKENI.

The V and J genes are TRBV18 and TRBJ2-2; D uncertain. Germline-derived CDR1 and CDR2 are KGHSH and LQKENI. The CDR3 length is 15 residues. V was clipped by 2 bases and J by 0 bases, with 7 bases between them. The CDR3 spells CASSPGVSNTGELFF. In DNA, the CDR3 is TGTGCCAGCTCACCAGGGGTCTCGAACACCGGGGAGCTGTTTTTT.

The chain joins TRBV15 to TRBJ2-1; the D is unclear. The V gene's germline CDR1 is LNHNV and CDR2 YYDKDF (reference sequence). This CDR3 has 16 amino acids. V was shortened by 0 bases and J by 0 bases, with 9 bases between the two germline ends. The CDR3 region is CATSRDRSSSYNEQFF. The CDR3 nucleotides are TGTGCCACCAGCAGAGATCGGTCGAGCTCCTACAATGAGCAGTTCTTC.

The CDR3 is CATSSRDTSETQYF. The CDR3 region has the DNA TGTGCCACCAGCAGCAGAGACACATCGGAGACCCAGTACTTC. The chain links TRBV15 to TRBJ2-5; no clear D gene. The germline CDR1 and CDR2 sequences are LNHNV and YYDKDF (reference sequence). The CDR3 extends over 14 amino acids. V was trimmed by 3 bases and J by 5 bases, leaving 13 bases between them. Combining the CDR3 with reference TRBV15 and TRBJ2-5 gives the whole variable domain DAMVIQNPRYQVTQFGKPVTLSCSQTLNHNVMYWYQQKSSQAPKLLFHYYDKDFNNEADTPDNFQSRRPNTSFCFLDIRSPGLGDTAMYLCATSSRDTSETQYFGPGTRLLVL.

The CDR3 protein is CASSLDGRTGELFF. As DNA, the CDR3 is TGCGCCAGCAGCTTGGACGGTCGGACCGGGGAGCTGTTTTTT. The genes are TRBV5-1 and TRBJ2-2; no clear D gene. The V end lost 0 bases, the J end lost 5 bases, and 8 bases lay between the germline ends. CDR1 is SGHRS, CDR2 YFSETQ, per germline. This CDR3 spans 14 amino acids.

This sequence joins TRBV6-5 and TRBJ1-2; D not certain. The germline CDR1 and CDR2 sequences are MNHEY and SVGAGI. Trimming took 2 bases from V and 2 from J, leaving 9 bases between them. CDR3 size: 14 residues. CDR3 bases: TGTGCCAGCAGTTACGCCCGACCGAACTATGGCTACACCTTC. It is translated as CASSYARPNYGYTF.

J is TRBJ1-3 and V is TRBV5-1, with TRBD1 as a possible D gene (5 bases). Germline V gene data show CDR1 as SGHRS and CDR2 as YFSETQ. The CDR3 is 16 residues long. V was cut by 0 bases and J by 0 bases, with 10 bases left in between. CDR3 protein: CASSLAPDSSGNTIYF. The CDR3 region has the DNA TGCGCCAGCAGCTTGGCCCCAGACAGCTCTGGAAACACCATATATTTT.

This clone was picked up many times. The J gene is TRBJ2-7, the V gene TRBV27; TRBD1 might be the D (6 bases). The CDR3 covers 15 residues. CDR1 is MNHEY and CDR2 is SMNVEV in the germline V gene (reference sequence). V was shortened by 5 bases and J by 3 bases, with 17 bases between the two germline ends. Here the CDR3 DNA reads TGTGCCAGCAGTGCACACAGGGAAATTAACTACGAGCAGTACGTC. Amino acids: CASSAHREINYEQYV.

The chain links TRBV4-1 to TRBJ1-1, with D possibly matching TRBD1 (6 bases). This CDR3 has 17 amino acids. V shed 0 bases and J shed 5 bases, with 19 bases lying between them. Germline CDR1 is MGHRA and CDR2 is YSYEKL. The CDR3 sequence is CASSQEDEGVRKTEAFF. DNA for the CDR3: TGCGCCAGCAGCCAAGAGGATGAGGGGGTGAGAAAAACTGAAGCTTTCTTT.

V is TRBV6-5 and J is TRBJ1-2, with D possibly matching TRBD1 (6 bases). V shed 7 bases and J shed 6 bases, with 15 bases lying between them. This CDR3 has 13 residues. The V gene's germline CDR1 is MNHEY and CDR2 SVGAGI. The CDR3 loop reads CASTTAGEDGYTF. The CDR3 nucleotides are TGTGCCAGCACCACGGCAGGGGAGGATGGCTACACCTTC.